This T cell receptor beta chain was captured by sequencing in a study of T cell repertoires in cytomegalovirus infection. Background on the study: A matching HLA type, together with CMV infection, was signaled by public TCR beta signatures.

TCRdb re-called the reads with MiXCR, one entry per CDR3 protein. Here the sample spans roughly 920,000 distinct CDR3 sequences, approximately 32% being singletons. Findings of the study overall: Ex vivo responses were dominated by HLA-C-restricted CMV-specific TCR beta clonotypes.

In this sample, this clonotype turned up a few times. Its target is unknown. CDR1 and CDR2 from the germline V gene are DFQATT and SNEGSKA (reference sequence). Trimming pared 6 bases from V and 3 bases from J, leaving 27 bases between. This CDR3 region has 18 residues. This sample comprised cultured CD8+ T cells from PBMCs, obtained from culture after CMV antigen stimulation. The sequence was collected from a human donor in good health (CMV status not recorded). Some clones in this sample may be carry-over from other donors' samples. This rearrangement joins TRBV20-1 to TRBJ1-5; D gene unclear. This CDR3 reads CSAVSRARPNLDNQPQHF. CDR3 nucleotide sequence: TGCAGTGCCGTCTCCCGGGCGAGACCGAACTTAGACAATCAGCCCCAGCATTTT.